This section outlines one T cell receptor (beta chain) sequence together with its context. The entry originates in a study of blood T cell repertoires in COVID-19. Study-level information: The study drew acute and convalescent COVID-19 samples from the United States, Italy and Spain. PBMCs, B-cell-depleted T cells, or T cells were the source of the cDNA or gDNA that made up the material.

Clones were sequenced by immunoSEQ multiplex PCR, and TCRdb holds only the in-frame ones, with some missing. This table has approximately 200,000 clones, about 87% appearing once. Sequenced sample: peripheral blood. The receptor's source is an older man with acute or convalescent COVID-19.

CDR3 sequence: CASRTGPSYEQYF. The CDR3 nucleotides read TGTGCCAGCCGGACAGGACCATCCTACGAGCAGTACTTC. J is TRBJ2-7 and V is TRBV6-5; 7 bases are shared with TRBD1. The V gene end was trimmed by 8 bases and the J gene end by 1 base; junction bases not matched to a gene: 5. CDR1 is MNHEY, CDR2 SVGAGI, per germline. This CDR3 is built from 13 residues.